The present TCR beta chain was sequenced within a study of blood T cell repertoires in COVID-19 (TCRdb year 2020). For the study in its entirety: The collaborator samples originated in the United States, Italy and Spain and spanned the acute and convalescent phases of COVID-19. The repertoires were released in a freely available public database meant as a resource for research on the immune response to SARS-CoV-2. Sample metadata almost always included a de-identified subject ID, COVID-19 status, age in years and sex. Deeply sampled blood TCRbeta repertoires from subjects exposed to, actively infected with, or recovered from COVID-19 were included in the dataset. Where available, HLA class I and class II types were obtained from metadata supplied by the sample provider rather than from assay-based typing. Samples came from the ongoing ImmuneRACE study (first 160 participants) plus 1,254 subjects from 6 global collaborators. The prospective study material was composed of cDNA or gDNA derived from T cells, B-cell-depleted T cells, or PBMCs.

TCRbeta CDR3 regions were amplified from genomic DNA by means of the immunoSEQ Assay, a bias-controlled multiplex PCR. From the authors' description of their analysis: Nucleated cell counts per sample were estimated from amplification of reference gene primers within the assay. Sequence reads were collapsed and filtered to measure the absolute abundance of every unique TCRbeta CDR3 rearrangement. Productive Simpson clonality was computed per sample as the square root of Simpson's diversity index over productive rearrangements. In TCRdb, the immuneACCESS table is reduced to in-frame sequences with V and J assigned. These tables do not hold every clone; where another copy was compared, an unresolved V gene accounts for under half, and the others remain unexplained. V and J calls and clone size come straight from that table; D and trimming were deduced from the DNA. Within this sample are about 260,000 clones, with 80% to 90% of them counted one time only. The ten largest clones take up roughly 10% of the sample.

One collaborating source in Seattle enrolled patients during active infection and followed them longitudinally through the course of disease. Whole blood was collected in K2EDTA tubes by collaborating institutions according to the institutions' own protocols. Collaborator samples were shipped for TCRbeta analysis as frozen whole blood, isolated PBMCs, or DNA extracted from either sample type. According to the germline V gene, CDR1 reads MDHEN and CDR2 reads SYDVKM. Spanning cysteine to phenylalanine, the CDR3 consists of 13 amino acids. The kept DNA is CDR3 alone, 39 bases in frame from the first base. Trimming removed 6 bases from V and 11 bases from J; the gene matches leave 12 bases unexplained. Comment on this clone: The antigen it binds to is not known. The record has no base qualities; no much larger clone is one base away.

The research as a whole found: Clinical and demographic metadata were provided uncurated, with the amount varying by source and participant.

The receptor comes from a woman between 70 and 85 years old with COVID-19, enrolled during active disease. The sequencing sample was made of peripheral blood. The chain was built from TRBV28 and TRBJ1-1, and 7 junctional nucleotides match TRBD1. This receptor carries the CDR3 CASRQGTASEAFF. The sequenced DNA: TGTGCCAGCAGACAGGGGACAGCAAGCGAGGCTTTCTTT.